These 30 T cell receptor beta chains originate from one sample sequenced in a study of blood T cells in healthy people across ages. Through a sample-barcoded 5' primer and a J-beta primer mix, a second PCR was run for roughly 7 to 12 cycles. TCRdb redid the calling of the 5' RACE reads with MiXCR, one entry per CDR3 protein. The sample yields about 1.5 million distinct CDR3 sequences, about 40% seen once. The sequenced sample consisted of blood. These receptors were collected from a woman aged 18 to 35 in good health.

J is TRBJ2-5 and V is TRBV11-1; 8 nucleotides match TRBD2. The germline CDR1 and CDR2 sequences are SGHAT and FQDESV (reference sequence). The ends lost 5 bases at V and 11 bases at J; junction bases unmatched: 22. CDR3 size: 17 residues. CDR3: CASSLNSLPGGLQEQYF. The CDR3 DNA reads TGTGCCAGCAGCCTCAATAGCCTCCCGGGAGGGCTCCAGGAGCAGTACTTC.

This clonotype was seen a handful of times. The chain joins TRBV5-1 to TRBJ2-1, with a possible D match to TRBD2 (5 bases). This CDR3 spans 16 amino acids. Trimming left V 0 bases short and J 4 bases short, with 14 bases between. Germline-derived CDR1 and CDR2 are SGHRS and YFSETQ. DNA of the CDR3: TGCGCCAGCAGCTTGGAAGAGGGTATGGAATACAATGAGCAGTTCTTC. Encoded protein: CASSLEEGMEYNEQFF. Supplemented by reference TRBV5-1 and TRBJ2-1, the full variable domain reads KAGVTQTPRYLIKTRGQQVTLSCSPISGHRSVSWYQQTPGQGLQFLFEYFSETQRNKGNFPGRFSGRQFSNSRSEMNVSTLELGDSALYLCASSLEEGMEYNEQFFGPGTRLTVL.

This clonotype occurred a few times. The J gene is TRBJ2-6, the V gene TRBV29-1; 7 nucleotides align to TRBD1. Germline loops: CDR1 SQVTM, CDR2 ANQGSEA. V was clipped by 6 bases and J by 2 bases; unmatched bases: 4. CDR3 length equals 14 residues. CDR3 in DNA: TGCAGCGTACCTGGACAGGCTGGGGCCAACGTCCTGACTTTC. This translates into CSVPGQAGANVLTF.

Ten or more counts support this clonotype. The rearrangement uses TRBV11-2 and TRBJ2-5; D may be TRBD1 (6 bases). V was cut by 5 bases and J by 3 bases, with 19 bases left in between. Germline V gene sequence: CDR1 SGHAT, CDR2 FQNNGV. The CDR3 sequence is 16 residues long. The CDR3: CASSPLMWGPKETQYF. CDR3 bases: TGTGCCAGCAGCCCCCTCATGTGGGGGCCCAAAGAGACCCAGTACTTC. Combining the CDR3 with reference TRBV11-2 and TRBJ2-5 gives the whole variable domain EAGVAQSPRYKIIEKRQSVAFWCNPISGHATLYWYQQILGQGPKLLIQFQNNGVVDDSQLPKDRFSAERLKGVDSTLKIQPAKLEDSAVYLCASSPLMWGPKETQYFGPGTRLLVL.

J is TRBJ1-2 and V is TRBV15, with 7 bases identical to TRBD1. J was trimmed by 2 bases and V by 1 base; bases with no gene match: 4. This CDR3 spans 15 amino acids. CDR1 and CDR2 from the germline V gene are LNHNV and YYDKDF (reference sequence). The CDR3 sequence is CATSRGDRLNYGYTF. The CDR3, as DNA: TGTGCCACCAGCAGAGGGGACAGACTCAACTATGGCTACACCTTC.

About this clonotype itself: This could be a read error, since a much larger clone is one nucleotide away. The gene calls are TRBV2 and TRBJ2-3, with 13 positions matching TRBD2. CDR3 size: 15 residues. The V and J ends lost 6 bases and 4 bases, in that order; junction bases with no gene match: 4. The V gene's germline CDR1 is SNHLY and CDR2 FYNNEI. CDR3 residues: CASRGTSGNPDTQYF. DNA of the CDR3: TGTGCCAGCAGAGGGACTAGCGGGAACCCAGATACGCAGTATTTT.

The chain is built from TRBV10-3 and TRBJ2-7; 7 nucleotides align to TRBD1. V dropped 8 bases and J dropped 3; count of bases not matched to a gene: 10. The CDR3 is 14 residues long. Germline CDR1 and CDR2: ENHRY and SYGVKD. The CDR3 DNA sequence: TGTGCCATCTTAGACCCCCGGGACAGCTACGAGCAGTACTTC. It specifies CAILDPRDSYEQYF.

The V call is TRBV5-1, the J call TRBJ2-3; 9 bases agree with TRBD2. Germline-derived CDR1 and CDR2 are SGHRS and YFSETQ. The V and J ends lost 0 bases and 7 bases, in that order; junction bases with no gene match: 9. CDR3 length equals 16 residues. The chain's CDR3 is CASSLGASGKLHTQYF. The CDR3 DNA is TGCGCCAGCAGCTTGGGTGCTAGCGGGAAGTTGCATACGCAGTATTTT.

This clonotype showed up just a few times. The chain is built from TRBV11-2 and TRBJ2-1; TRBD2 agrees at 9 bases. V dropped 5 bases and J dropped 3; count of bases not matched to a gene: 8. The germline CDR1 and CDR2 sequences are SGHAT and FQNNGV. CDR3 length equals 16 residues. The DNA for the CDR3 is TGTGCCAGCAGCCCGCAAGCGGGGGGTTACTACAATGAGCAGTTCTTC. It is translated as CASSPQAGGYYNEQFF.

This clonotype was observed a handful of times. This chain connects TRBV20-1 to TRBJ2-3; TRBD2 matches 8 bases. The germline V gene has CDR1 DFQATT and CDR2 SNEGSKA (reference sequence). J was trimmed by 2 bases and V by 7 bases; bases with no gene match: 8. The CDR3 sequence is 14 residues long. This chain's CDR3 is CSVRIAGNTDTQYF. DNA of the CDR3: TGCAGTGTTCGGATAGCGGGGAACACAGATACGCAGTATTTT.

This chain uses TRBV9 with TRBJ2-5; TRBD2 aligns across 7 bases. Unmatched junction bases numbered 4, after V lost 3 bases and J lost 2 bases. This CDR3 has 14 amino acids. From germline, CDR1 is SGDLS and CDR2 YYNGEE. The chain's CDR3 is CASSATAGQETQYF. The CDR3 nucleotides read TGTGCCAGCAGCGCCACAGCGGGGCAAGAGACCCAGTACTTC. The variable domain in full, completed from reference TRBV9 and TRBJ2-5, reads DSGVTQTPKHLITATGQRVTLRCSPRSGDLSVYWYQQSLDQGLQFLIQYYNGEERAKGNILERFSAQQFPDLHSELNLSSLELGDSALYFCASSATAGQETQYFGPGTRLLVL.

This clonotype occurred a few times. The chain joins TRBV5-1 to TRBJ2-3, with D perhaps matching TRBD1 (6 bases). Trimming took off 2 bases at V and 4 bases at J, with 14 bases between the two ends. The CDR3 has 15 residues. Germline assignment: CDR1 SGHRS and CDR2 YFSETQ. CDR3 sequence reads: CASSFRGRGADTQYF. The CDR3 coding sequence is TGCGCCAGCAGCTTTAGGGGGAGAGGTGCAGATACGCAGTATTTT.

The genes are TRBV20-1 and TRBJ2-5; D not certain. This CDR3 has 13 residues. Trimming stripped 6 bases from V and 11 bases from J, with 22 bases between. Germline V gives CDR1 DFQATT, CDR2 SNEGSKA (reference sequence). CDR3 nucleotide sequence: TGCAGTGCCCAAAAGGCGGTGGGGAATGAGCAGTACTTC. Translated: CSAQKAVGNEQYF.

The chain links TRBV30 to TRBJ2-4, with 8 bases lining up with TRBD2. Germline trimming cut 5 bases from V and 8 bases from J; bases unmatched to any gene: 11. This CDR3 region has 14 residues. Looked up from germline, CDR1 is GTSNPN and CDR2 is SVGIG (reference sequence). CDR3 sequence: CAWVGKRAGDIQYF. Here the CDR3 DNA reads TGTGCCTGGGTGGGCAAACGAGCGGGGGACATTCAGTACTTC.

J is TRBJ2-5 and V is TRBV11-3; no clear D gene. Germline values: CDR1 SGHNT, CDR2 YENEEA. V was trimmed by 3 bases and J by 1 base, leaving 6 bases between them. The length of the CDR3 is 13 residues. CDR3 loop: CASSFETQETQYF. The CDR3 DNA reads TGTGCCAGCAGCTTTGAAACCCAAGAGACCCAGTACTTC.

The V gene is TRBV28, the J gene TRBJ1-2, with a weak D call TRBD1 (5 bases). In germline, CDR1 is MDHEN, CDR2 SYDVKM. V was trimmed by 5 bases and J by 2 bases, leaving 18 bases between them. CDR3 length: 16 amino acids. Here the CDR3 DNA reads TGTGCCAGCAGTCAAGCGGACACTTGGTCGAACTATGGCTACACCTTC. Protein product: CASSQADTWSNYGYTF.

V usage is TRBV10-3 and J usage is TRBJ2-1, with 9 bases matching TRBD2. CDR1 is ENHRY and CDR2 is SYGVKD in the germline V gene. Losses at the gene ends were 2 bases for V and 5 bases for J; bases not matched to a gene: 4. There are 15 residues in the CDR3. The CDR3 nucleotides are TGTGCCATCAGTGAGGAGACTAGCGGTAACAATGAGCAGTTCTTC. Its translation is CAISEETSGNNEQFF.

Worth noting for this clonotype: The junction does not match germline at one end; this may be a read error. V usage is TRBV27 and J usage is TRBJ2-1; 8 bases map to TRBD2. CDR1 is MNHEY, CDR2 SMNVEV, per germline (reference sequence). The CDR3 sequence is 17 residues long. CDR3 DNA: TGTGCCAGCAGTCAACGACCAAGCGGGGGACTTAGGGATGAGCGGTTCTTC. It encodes CASSQRPSGGLRDERFF.

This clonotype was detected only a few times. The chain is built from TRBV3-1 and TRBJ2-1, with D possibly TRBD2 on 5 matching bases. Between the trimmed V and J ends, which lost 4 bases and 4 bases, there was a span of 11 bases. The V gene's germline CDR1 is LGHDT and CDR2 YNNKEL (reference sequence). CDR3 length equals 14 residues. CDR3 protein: CASSRLGGYNEQFF. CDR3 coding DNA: TGTGCCAGCAGCCGCCTGGGCGGGTACAATGAGCAGTTCTTC.

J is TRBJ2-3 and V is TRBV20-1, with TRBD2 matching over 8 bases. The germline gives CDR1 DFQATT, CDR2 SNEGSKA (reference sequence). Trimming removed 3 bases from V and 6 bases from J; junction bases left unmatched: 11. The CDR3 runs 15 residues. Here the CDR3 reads CSASPAGEISDTQYF. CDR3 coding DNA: TGCAGTGCTAGTCCAGCGGGGGAGATCTCGGATACGCAGTATTTT.

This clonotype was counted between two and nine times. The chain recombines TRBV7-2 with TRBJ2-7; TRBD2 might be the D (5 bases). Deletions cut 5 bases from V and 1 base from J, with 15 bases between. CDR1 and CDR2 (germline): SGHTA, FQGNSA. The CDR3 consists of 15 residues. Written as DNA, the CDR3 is TGTGCCAGCAGCGCAGGACTGCCATTATCCTACGAGCAGTACTTC. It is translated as CASSAGLPLSYEQYF.

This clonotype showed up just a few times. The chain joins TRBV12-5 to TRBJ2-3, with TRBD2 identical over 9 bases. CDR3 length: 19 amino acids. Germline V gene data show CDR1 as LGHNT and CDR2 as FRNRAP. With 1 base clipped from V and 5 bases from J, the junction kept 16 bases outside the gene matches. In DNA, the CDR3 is TGTGCTAGTGGTTTGGGAAATGGACTAGCGCATCCCTGGGAAGATACGCAGTATTTT. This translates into CASGLGNGLAHPWEDTQYF.

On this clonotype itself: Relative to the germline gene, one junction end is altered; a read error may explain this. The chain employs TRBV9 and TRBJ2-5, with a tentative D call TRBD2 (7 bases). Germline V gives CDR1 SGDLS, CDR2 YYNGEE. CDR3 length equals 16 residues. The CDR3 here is CASSVGRGGIQEAQYF. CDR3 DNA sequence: TGTGCCAGCAGCGTAGGAAGGGGGGGGATCCAAGAGGCCCAGTACTTC.

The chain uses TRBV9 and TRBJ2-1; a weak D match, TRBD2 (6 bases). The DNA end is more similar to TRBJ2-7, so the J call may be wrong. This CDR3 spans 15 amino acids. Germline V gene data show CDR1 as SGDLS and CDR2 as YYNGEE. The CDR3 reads CASSPLGSSYNEQYF. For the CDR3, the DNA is TGTGCCAGCAGCCCACTCGGGAGCTCCTACAATGAGCAGTACTTC.

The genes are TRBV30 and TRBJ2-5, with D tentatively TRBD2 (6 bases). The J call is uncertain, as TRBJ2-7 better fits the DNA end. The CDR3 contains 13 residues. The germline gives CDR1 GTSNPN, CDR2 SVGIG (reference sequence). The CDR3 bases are TGTGCCTGGGGAAATAGCGGCTCGGACGAGCAGTACTTC. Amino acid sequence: CAWGNSGSDEQYF.

CDR3 in amino acids: CASSLWRGDTEAFF. CDR3 DNA sequence: TGCGCCAGCAGCCTGTGGCGGGGGGACACTGAAGCTTTCTTT. This chain joins TRBV4-1 and TRBJ1-1; TRBD1 is a possible D gene (5 bases). The V end was cut by 4 bases, the J end by 3 bases, with 12 bases between. Germline assignment: CDR1 MGHRA and CDR2 YSYEKL. The CDR3 sequence is 14 residues long.

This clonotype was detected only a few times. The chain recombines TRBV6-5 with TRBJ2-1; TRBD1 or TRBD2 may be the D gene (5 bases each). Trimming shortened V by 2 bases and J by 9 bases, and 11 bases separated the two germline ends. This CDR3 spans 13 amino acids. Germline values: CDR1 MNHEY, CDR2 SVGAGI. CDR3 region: CASSYGGQGEQFF. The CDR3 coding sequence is TGTGCCAGCAGTTACGGAGGCCAGGGTGAGCAGTTCTTC.

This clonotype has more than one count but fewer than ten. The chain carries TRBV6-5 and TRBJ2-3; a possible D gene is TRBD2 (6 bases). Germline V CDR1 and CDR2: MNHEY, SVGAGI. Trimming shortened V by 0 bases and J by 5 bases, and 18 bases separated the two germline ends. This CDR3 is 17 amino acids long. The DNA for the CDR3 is TGTGCCAGCAGTTACTCGATGACGACGGGGGTAGGAGATACGCAGTATTTT. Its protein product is CASSYSMTTGVGDTQYF.

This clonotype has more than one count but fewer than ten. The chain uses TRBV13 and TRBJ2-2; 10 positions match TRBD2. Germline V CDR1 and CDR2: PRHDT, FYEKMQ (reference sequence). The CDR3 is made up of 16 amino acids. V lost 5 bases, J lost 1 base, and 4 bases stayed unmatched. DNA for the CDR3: TGTGCCAGCAGCCCGACTAGCGGGCTGAACACCGGGGAGCTGTTTTTT. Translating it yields CASSPTSGLNTGELFF.

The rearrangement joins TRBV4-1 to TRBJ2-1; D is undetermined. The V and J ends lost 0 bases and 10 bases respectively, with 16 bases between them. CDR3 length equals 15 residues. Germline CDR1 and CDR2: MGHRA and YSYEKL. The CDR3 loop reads CASSQDTGFLYEQFF. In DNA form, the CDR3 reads TGCGCCAGCAGCCAAGATACCGGGTTCCTCTACGAGCAGTTCTTC.